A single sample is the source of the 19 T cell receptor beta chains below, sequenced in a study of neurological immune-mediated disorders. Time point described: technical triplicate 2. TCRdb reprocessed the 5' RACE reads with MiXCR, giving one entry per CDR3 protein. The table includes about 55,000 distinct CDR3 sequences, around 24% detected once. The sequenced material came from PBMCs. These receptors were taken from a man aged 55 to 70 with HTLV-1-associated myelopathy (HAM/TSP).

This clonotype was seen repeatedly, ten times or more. Here the CDR3 reads CSASEGTTNEKLFF. As DNA, the CDR3 is TGCAGCGCCTCTGAAGGTACCACTAATGAAAAACTGTTTTTT. The V call is TRBV29-1, the J call TRBJ1-4, with D uncertain. The length of the CDR3 is 14 residues. V shed 7 bases and J shed 2 bases, with 14 bases lying between them. Germline CDR1 SQVTM, CDR2 ANQGSEA.

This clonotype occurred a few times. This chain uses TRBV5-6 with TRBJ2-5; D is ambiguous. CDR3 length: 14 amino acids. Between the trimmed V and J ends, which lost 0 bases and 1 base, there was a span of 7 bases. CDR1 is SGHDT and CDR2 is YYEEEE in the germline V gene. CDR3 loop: CASSLGVIQETQYF. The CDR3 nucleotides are TGTGCCAGCAGCTTGGGAGTGATCCAAGAGACCCAGTACTTC.

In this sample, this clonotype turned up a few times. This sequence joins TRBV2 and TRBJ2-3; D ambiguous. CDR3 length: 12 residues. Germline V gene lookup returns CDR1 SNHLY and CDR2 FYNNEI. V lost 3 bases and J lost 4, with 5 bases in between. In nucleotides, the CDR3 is TGTGCCAGCAGTGAGTTCTCAGATACGCAGTATTTT. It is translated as CASSEFSDTQYF.

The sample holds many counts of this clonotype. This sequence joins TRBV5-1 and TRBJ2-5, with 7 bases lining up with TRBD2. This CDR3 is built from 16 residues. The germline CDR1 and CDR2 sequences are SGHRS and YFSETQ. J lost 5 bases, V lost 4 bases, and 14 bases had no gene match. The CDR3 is CASSLGLAEGRETQYF. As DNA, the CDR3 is TGCGCCAGCAGCCTGGGTCTAGCGGAGGGGCGGGAGACCCAGTACTTC.

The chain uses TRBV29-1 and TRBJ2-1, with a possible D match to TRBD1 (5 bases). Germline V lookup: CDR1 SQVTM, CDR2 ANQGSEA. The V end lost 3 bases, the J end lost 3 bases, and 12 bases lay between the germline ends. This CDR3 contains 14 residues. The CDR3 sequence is CSVEGRLGYNEQFF. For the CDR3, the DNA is TGCAGCGTTGAGGGGCGGTTGGGCTACAATGAGCAGTTCTTC.

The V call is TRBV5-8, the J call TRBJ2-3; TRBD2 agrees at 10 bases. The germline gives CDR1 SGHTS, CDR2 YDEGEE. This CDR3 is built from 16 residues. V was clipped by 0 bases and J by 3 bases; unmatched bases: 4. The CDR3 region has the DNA TGTGCCAGCAGCTTGGTACTAGCGGGGATTACAGATACGCAGTATTTT. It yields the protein CASSLVLAGITDTQYF.

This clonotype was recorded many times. The CDR3 reads CSAGNNEQFF. The DNA for the CDR3 is TGCAGTGCGGGAAACAATGAGCAGTTCTTC. V is TRBV20-1 and J is TRBJ2-1; no definite D call. V was cut by 6 bases and J by 5 bases, with 5 bases left in between. Looked up from germline, CDR1 is DFQATT and CDR2 is SNEGSKA (reference sequence). The CDR3 contains 10 residues.

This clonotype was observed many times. In nucleotides, the CDR3 is TGCGCCAGCAGCTTGGCCCCGGGTGGGGCCACTAATGAAAAACTGTTTTTT. This encodes CASSLAPGGATNEKLFF. The V and J genes are TRBV5-1 and TRBJ1-4, with D perhaps TRBD1 (5 bases). The germline CDR1 and CDR2 sequences are SGHRS and YFSETQ. This CDR3 is 17 amino acids long. V lost 0 bases to trimming and J lost 2 bases, with 14 bases between them.

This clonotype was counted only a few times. In nucleotides, the CDR3 is TGTGCCAGCAGCCTTAGGGTCCTCCCCCTCCGGCGTGGGGGGGAGGAGACCCAGTACTTC. Protein sequence: CASSLRVLPLRRGGEETQYF. The chain is built from TRBV11-2 and TRBJ2-5; 7 bases are shared with TRBD2. J gave up 5 bases and V 5 bases, and 26 bases lay outside the gene matches. The length of the CDR3 is 20 residues. The germline V gene has CDR1 SGHAT and CDR2 FQNNGV.

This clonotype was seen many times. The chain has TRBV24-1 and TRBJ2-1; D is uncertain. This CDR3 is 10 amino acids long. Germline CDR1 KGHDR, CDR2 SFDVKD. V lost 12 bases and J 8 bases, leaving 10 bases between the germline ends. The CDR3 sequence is CAAVWDEQFF. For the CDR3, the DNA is TGTGCCGCAGTGTGGGATGAGCAGTTCTTC.

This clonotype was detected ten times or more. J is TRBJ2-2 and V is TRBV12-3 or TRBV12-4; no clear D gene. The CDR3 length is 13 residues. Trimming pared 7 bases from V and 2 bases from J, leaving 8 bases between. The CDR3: CASTNYNTGELFF. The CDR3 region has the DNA TGTGCCAGCACCAACTACAACACCGGGGAGCTGTTTTTT.

As DNA, the CDR3 is TGCAGCGCTCTACTAGCTTTCGGCTCCTACGAGCAGTACTTC. It encodes CSALLAFGSYEQYF. V gene TRBV29-1 combines with J gene TRBJ2-7, with D possibly TRBD2 on 6 matching bases. Germline V CDR1 and CDR2: SQVTM, ANQGSEA. The germline V and J ends were trimmed by 7 bases and 0 bases, with 16 bases remaining between them. The length of the CDR3 is 14 residues.

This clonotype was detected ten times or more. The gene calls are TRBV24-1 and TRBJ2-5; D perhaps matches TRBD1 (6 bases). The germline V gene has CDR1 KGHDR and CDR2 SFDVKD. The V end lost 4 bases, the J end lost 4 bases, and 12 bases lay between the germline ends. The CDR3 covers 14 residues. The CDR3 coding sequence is TGTGCCACCAGTGACCAGGGGAGAGTAGAGACCCAGTACTTC. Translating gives CATSDQGRVETQYF.

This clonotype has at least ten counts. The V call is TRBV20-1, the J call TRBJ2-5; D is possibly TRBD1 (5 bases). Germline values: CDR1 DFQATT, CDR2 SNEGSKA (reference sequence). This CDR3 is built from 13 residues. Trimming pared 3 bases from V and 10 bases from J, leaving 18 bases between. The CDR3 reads CSASLGRLQDQYF. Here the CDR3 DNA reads TGCAGTGCTAGTTTGGGGCGCCTGCAGGACCAGTACTTC.

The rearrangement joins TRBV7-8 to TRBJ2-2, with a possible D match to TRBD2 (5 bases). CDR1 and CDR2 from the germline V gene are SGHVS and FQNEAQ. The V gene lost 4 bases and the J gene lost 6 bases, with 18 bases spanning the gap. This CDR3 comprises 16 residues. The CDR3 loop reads CASSSRGRRGAGELFF. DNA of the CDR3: TGTGCCAGCAGCTCCCGGGGTAGGAGAGGCGCCGGGGAGCTGTTTTTT.

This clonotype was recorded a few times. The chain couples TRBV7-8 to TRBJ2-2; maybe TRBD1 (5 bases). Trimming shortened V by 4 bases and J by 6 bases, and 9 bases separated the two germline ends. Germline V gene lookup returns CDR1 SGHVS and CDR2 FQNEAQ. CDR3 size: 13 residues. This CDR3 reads CASSSTGAGELFF. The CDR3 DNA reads TGTGCCAGCAGCTCAACAGGCGCCGGGGAGCTGTTTTTT.

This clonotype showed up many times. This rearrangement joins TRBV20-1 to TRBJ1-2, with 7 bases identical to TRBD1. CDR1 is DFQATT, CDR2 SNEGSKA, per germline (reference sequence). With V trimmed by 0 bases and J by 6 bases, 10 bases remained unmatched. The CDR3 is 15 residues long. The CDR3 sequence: CSAREGGGSRNGYTF. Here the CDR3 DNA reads TGCAGTGCTAGAGAAGGAGGGGGCAGTAGGAATGGCTACACCTTC.

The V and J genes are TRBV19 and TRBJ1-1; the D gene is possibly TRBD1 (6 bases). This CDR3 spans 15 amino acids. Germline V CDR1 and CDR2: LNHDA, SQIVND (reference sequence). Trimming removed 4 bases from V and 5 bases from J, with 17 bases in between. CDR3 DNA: TGTGCCAGTAGTAGTCGACAGGCCGGGGCTACTGAAGCTTTCTTT. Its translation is CASSSRQAGATEAFF.

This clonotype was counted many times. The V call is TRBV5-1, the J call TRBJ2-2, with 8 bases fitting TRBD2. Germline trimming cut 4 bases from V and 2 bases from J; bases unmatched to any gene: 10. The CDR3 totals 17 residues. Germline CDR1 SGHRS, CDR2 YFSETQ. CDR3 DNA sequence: TGCGCCAGCAGCCCGGATAGCGGGACGATAAACACCGGGGAGCTGTTTTTT. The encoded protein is CASSPDSGTINTGELFF.